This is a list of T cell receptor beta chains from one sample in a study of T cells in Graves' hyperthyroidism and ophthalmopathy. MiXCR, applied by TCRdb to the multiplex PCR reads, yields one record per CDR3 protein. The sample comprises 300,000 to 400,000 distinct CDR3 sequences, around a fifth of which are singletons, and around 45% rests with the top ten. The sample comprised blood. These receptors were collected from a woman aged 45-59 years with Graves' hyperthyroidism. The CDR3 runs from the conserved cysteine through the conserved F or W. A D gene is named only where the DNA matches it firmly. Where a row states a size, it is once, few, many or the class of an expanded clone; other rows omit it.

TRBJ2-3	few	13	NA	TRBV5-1	CASSLASVSTQYF	TGCGCCAGCAGCTTGGCTAGCGTCAGTACGCAGTATTTT
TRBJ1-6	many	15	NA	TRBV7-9	CASSLRATRNSPLHF	TGTGCCAGCAGCTTAAGGGCCACCCGTAATTCACCCCTCCACTTT
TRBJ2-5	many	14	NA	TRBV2	CASSVQGIGETQYF	TGTGCCAGCAGTGTTCAGGGGATCGGAGAGACCCAGTACTTC
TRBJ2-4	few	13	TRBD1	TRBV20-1	CSARGQNKNIQYF	TGCAGTGCTAGGGGACAGAATAAAAACATTCAGTACTTC
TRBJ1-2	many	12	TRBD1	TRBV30	CAWRMTGYGYTF	TGTGCCTGGAGGATGACAGGGTATGGCTACACCTTC
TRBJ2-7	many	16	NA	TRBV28	CASNLQGPGLAGEQYF	TGTGCCAGCAACCTACAGGGCCCGGGACTGGCGGGGGAGCAGTACTTC
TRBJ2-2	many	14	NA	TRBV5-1	CASSLRGTTGELFF	TGCGCCAGCAGCCTGAGGGGTACCACCGGGGAGCTGTTTTTT
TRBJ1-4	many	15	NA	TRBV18	CASSPRQGGSEKLFF	TGTGCCAGCTCACCACGACAAGGGGGAAGTGAAAAACTGTTTTTT
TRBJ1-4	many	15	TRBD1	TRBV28	CASTQSGTGHEKLFF	TGTGCCAGCACCCAATCCGGGACAGGGCATGAAAAACTGTTTTTT
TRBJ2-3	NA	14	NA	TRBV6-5	CASSYRQGTDTQYF	TGTGCCAGCAGTTACAGACAGGGCACAGATACGCAGTATTTT
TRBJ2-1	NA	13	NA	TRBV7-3	CASSLMEYNEQFF	TGTGCCAGCAGCTTAATGGAGTACAATGAGCAGTTCTTC
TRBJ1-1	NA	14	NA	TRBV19	CASRGGPANTEAFF	TGTGCCAGTAGGGGGGGGCCGGCGAACACTGAAGCTTTCTTT
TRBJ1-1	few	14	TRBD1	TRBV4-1	CASSQGDRAVVAFF	TGCGCCAGCAGCCAAGGGGACAGGGCCGTCGTAGCTTTCTTT
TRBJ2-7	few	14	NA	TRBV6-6	CASSYSRGSGEQYF	TGTGCCAGCAGTTACTCGCGGGGATCGGGCGAGCAGTACTTC
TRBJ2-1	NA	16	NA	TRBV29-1	CSGDHAVTPTYNEQFF	TGCAGCGGTGATCATGCGGTAACACCCACCTACAATGAGCAGTTCTTC
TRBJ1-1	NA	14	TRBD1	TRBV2	CASSRTGGHTEAFF	TGTGCCAGCAGTCGGACAGGGGGCCACACTGAAGCTTTCTTT
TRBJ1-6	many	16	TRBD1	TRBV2	CASSDDRGPYNSPLHF	TGTGCCAGCAGTGACGACAGGGGCCCCTATAATTCACCCCTCCACTTT
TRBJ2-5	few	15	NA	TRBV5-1	CASSLVSELRETQYF	TGCGCCAGCAGCTTGGTTTCGGAGTTACGTGAGACCCAGTACTTC
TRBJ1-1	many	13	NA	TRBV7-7	CASSIDVGTEAFF	TGTGCTAGCAGCATCGACGTTGGCACTGAAGCTTTCTTT
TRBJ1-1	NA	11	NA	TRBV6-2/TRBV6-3	CASVTGTEAFF	TGTGCCAGCGTGACCGGGACTGAAGCTTTCTTT
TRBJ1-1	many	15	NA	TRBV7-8	CASSRSGRGDTEAFF	TGTGCCAGCAGCCGATCGGGTAGAGGGGACACTGAAGCTTTCTTT
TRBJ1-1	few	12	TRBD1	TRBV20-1	CSAPGQYTEAFF	TGCAGTGCTCCGGGACAGTACACTGAAGCTTTCTTT
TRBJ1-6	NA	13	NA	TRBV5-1	CASRGEDNSPLHF	TGCGCCAGCAGGGGAGAAGATAATTCACCCCTCCACTTT
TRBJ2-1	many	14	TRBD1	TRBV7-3	CASSLQGALNEQFF	TGTGCCAGCAGCTTACAGGGGGCGCTCAATGAGCAGTTCTTC
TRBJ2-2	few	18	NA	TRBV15	CATSRNRLIPANTGELFF	TGTGCCACCAGCAGGAATAGGTTGATCCCCGCGAACACCGGGGAGCTGTTTTTT
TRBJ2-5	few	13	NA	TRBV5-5	CASGIRGQETQYF	TGTGCCAGCGGGATTAGAGGCCAAGAGACCCAGTACTTC
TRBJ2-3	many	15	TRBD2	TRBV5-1	CASGGAGLAPNTQYF	TGCGCCAGCGGAGGAGCGGGACTAGCCCCCAATACGCAGTATTTT
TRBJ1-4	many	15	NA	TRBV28	CASTPFGGPDEKLFF	TGTGCCAGCACCCCCTTTGGGGGGCCTGATGAAAAACTGTTTTTT
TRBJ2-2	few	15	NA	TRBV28	CASSLWQGNTGELFF	TGTGCCAGCAGTTTATGGCAGGGGAACACCGGGGAGCTGTTTTTT
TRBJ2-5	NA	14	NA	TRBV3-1	CASSWRPKPETQYF	TGTGCCAGCAGCTGGCGACCGAAACCAGAGACCCAGTACTTC
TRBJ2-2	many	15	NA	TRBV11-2	CASSSRQVAAGELFF	TGTGCCAGCAGCTCTAGACAGGTTGCCGCCGGGGAGCTGTTTTTT
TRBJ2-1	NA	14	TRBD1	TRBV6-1	CASRQYRGNNEQFF	TGTGCCAGCAGACAATACAGGGGAAACAATGAGCAGTTCTTC
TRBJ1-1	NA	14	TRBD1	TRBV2	CASRDTGVGTEAFF	TGTGCCAGCAGAGATACAGGGGTAGGGACTGAAGCTTTCTTT
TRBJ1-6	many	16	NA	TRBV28	CASEDWRPSYNSPLHF	TGTGCCAGCGAAGACTGGCGTCCCTCCTATAATTCACCCCTCCACTTT
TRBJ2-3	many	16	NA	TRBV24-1	CATSDFGTSDTDTQYF	TGTGCCACCAGTGATTTCGGCACGTCGGACACAGATACGCAGTATTTT
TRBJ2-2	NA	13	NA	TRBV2	CASSDSDTGELFF	TGTGCCAGCAGTGACTCGGACACCGGGGAGCTGTTTTTT
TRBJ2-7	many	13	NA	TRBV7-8	CASSSRDTYEQYF	TGTGCCAGCAGCTCCCGGGATACCTACGAGCAGTACTTC
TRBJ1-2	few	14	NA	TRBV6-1	CASSEGRERGGYTF	TGTGCCAGCAGTGAAGGGCGGGAGAGGGGTGGCTACACCTTC
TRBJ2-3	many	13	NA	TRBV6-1	CASSGTFTDTQYF	TGTGCCAGCAGTGGCACCTTCACAGATACGCAGTATTTT
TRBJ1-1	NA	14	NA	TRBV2	CASREQGLHTGAFF	TGTGCCAGCAGGGAACAGGGTTTGCACACTGGAGCTTTCTTT
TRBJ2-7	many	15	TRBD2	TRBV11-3	CASSLAGTTAYEQYF	TGTGCCAGCAGCTTAGCGGGGACTACCGCCTACGAGCAGTACTTC
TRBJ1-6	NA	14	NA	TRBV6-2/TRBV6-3	CASSKGEMYSPLHF	TGTGCCAGCAGTAAGGGGGAGATGTATTCACCCCTCCACTTT
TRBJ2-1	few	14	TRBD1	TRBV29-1	CSVAAGTGGNEQFF	TGCAGCGTTGCCGCCGGGACAGGGGGTAATGAGCAGTTCTTC
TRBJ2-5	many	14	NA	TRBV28	CASSRQATKETQYF	TGTGCCAGCAGCAGACAGGCGACCAAAGAGACCCAGTACTTC
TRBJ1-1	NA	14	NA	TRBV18	CASSPGEGRTEAFF	TGTGCCAGCTCCCCCGGGGAGGGACGGACTGAAGCTTTCTTT
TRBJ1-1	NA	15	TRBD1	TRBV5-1	CASSLPGQANTEAFF	TGCGCCAGCAGCCTCCCGGGACAGGCAAACACTGAAGCTTTCTTT
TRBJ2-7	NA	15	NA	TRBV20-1	CSAPLLSQTSNEQYF	TGCAGTGCCCCTCTACTATCTCAGACCAGCAATGAGCAGTACTTC
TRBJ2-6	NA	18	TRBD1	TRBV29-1	CSATYEGQGGSGANVLTF	TGCAGCGCGACTTATGAGGGACAGGGGGGTTCTGGGGCCAACGTCCTGACTTTC
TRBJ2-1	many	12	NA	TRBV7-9	CASSFGQNEQFF	TGTGCCAGCAGCTTTGGGCAGAATGAGCAGTTCTTC
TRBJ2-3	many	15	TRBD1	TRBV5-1	CASSQGQGIADTQYF	TGCGCCAGCAGCCAGGGACAGGGGATCGCAGATACGCAGTATTTT
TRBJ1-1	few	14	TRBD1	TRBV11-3	CASSHDRGNPEAFF	TGTGCCAGCAGTCACGACAGGGGTAACCCTGAAGCTTTCTTT
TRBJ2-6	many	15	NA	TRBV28	CASSSSGTGANVLTF	TGTGCCAGCAGTTCGTCAGGGACCGGGGCCAACGTCCTGACTTTC
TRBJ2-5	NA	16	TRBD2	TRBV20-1	CSARRARGGRSETQYF	TGCAGTGCCCGTAGGGCCCGGGGGGGCCGGAGTGAGACCCAGTACTTC
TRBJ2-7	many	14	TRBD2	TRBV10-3	CAISESSTSGQQYF	TGTGCCATCAGTGAGTCTTCTACTAGCGGCCAGCAGTACTTC